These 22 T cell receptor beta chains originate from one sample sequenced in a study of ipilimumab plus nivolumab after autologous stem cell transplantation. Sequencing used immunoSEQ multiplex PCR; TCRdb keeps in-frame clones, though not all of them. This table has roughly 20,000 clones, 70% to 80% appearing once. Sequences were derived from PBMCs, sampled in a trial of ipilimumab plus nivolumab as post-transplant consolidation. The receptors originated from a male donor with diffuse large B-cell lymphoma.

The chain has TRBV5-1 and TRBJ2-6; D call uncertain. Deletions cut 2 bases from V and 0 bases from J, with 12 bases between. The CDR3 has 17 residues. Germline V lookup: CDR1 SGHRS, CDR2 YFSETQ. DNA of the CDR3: TGCGCCAGCAGCTTACGTAATTGGGGCTCTGGGGCCAACGTCCTGACTTTC. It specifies CASSLRNWGSGANVLTF.

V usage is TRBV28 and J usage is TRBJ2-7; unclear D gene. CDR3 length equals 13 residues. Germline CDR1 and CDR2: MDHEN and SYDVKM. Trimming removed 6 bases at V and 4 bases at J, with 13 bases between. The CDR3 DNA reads TGTGCCAGCAGACTCAGGACGGATTACGAGCAGTACTTC. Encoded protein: CASRLRTDYEQYF.

In DNA, the CDR3 is TGTGCCAGTCGCGGACAAAACTATGGCTACACCTTC. Its protein is CASRGQNYGYTF. The rearrangement links TRBV19 to TRBJ1-2; D is possibly TRBD1 (5 bases). In germline, CDR1 is LNHDA, CDR2 SQIVND (reference sequence). CDR3 length: 12 amino acids. Trimming took 8 bases from V and 2 from J, leaving 9 bases between them.

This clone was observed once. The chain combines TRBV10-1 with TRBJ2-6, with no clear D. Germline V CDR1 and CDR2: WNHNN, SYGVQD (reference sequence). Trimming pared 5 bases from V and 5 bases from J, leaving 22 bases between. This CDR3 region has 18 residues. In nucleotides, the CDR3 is TGCGCCAGCAGTAGAGCAAGGATCGCACAAAGTCGGGCCAACGTCCTGACTTTC. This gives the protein CASSRARIAQSRANVLTF.

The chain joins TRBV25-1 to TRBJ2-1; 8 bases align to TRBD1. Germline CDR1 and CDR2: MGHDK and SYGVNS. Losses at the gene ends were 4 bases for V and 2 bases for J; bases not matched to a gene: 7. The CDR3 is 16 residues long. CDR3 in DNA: TGTGCCAGCAGTGCTTCTCGACAGGGGACCTACAATGAGCAGTTCTTC. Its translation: CASSASRQGTYNEQFF.

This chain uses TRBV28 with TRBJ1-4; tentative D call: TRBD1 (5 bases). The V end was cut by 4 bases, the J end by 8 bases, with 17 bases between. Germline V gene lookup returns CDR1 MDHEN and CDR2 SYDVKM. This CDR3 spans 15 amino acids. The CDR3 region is CASSSIQEGGEKLFF. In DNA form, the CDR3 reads TGTGCCAGCAGTTCGATACAGGAGGGAGGAGAAAAACTGTTTTTT.

The CDR3 DNA is TGTGCAGAAAACGGGGTTTCTAGAAACACCATATATTTT. Translation gives CAENGVSRNTIYF. The chain combines TRBV25-1 with TRBJ1-3; D ambiguous. There are 13 residues in the CDR3. Per germline, CDR1 MGHDK and CDR2 SYGVNS. The complete variable domain, with remaining parts taken from reference TRBV25-1 and TRBJ1-3, reads EADIYQTPRYLVIGTGKKITLECSQTMGHDKMYWYQQDPGMELHLIHYSYGVNSTEKGDLSSESTVSRIRTEHFPLTLESARPSHTSQYLCAENGVSRNTIYFGEGSWLTVV.

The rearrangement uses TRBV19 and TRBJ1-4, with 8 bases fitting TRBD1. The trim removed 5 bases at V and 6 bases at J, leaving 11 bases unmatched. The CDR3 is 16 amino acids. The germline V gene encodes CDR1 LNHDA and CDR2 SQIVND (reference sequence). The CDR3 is CASSARTGSGDEKLFF. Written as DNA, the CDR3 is TGTGCCAGTAGTGCCCGGACAGGGTCCGGGGATGAAAAACTGTTTTTT. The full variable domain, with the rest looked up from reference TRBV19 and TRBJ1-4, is DGGITQSPKYLFRKEGQNVTLSCEQNLNHDAMYWYRQDPGQGLRLIYYSQIVNDFQKGDIAEGYSVSREKKESFPLTVTSAQKNPTAFYLCASSARTGSGDEKLFFGSGTQLSVL.

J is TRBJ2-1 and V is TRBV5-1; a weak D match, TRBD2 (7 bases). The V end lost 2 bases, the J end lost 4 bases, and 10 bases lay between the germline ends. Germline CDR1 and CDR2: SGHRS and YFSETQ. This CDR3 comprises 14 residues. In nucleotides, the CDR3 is TGCGCCAGCAGCTTCGCGGGGGCATACAATGAGCAGTTCTTC. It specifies CASSFAGAYNEQFF.

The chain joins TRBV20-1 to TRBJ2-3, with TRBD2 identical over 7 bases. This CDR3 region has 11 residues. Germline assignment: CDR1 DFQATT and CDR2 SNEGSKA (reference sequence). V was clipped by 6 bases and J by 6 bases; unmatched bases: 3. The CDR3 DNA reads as TGCAGTGCGGGGGGGAGGGATACGCAGTATTTT. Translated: CSAGGRDTQYF.

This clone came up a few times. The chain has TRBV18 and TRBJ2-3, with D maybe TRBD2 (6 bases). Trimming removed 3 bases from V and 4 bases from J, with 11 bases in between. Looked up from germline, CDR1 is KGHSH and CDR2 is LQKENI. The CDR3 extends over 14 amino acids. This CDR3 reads CASSPPSDADTQYF. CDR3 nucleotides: TGTGCCAGCTCACCCCCTAGCGATGCAGATACGCAGTATTTT.

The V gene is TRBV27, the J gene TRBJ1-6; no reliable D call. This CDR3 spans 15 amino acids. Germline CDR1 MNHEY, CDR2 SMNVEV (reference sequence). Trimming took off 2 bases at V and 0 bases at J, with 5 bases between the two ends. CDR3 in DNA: TGTGCCAGCAGTTTACAGAGCTCCTATAATTCACCCCTCCACTTT. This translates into CASSLQSSYNSPLHF.

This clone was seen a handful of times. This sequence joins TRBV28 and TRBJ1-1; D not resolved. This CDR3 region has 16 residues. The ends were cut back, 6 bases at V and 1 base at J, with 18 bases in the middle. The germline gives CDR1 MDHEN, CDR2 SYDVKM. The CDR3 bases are TGTGCCAGCAGCACCCCTCTACCATGGAGGAACACTGAAGCTTTCTTT. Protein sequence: CASSTPLPWRNTEAFF.

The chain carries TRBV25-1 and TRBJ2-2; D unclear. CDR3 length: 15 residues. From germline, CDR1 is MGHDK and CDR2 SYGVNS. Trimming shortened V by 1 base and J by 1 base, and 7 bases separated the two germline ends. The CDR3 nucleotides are TGTGCCAGCAGTGAATCGGGTAGGAACACCGGGGAGCTGTTTTTT. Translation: CASSESGRNTGELFF.

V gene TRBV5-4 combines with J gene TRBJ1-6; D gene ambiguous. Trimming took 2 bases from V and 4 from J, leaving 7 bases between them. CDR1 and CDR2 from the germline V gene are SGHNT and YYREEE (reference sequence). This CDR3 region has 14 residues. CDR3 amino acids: CASSLGSYNSPLHF. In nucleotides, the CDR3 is TGTGCCAGCAGCTTAGGGTCTTATAATTCACCCCTCCACTTT.

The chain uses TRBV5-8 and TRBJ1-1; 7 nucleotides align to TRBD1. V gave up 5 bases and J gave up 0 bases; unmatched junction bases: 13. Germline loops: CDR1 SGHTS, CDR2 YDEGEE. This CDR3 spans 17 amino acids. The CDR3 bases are TGTGCCAGCAGTCCCATGCAGGGGGAGCTCATGAACACTGAAGCTTTCTTT. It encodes CASSPMQGELMNTEAFF.

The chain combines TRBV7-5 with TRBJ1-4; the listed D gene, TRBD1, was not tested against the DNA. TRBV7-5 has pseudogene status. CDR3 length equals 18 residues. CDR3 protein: CARSLAGTGGRTNEKLFF. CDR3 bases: TGTGCCAGAAGCTTAGCGGGGACAGGGGGTAGGACTAATGAAAAACTGTTTTTT.

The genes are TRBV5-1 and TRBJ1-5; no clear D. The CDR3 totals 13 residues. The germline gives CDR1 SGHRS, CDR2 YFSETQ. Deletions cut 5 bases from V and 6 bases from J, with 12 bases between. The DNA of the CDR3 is TGCGCCAGCAGGGCCGGGGAGTTTCAGCCCCAGCATTTT. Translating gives CASRAGEFQPQHF.

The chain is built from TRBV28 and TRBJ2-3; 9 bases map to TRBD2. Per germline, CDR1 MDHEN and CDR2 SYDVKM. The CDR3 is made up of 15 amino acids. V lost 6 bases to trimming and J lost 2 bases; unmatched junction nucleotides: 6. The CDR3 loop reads CASRNPSGVTDTQYF. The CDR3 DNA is TGTGCCAGCAGAAACCCTAGCGGGGTCACAGATACGCAGTATTTT.

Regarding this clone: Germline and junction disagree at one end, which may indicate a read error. CDR3 region: CASSQTLTRTEAQGTQYF. For the CDR3, the DNA is TGCGCCAGCAGCCAAACCTTGACACGGACCGAGGCCCAAGGGACCCAGTACTTC. The chain is built from TRBV4-1 and TRBJ2-5, with D unclear. The CDR3 consists of 18 residues. Per the germline V gene, CDR1 is MGHRA and CDR2 is YSYEKL.

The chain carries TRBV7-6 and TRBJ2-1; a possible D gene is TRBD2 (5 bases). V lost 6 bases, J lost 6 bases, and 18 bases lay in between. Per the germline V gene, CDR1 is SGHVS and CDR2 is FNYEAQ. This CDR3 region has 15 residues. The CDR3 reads CASRTRLRDSNEQFF. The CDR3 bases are TGTGCCAGCAGGACCCGACTGAGGGATAGCAATGAGCAGTTCTTC.

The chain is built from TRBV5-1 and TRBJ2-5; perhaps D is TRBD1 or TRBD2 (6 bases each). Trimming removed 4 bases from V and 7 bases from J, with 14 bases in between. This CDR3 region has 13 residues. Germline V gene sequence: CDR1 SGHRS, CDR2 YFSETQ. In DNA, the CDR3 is TGCGCCAGCAGCCCAGAGGGGGGAGGGACCCAGTACTTC. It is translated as CASSPEGGGTQYF.